The 3 T cell receptor beta chains listed next were all sequenced from one sample in a study of vaccination and CD4 T cells after COVID-19. The treatment denotes: roughly ten-day PBMC culture with coronavirus spike peptide pools or control peptides (ViraFEST assay). CD4+ T cells of the unexposed donor were collected before the COVID-19 pandemic (2011-2018). Sequencing of DNA taken from cultured CD4+ T cells relied on the Oncomine TCR Beta short-read assay. TCRdb independently ran MiXCR on the PCR reads; one entry per CDR3 protein. The profile shows fewer than 8,500 distinct CDR3 sequences, 30% to 40% of them singletons. Their recognized antigens are unknown. The sequencing sample was made of CD4+ T cells from blood, cultured in vitro. Receptors originate from a human donor in good health.

V and J are TRBV12-3 or TRBV12-4 and TRBJ2-7, with 7 bases aligning to TRBD2. Trimming cost V 3 bases and J 2 bases; bases outside gene matches: 4. This CDR3 comprises 14 residues. CDR3 in DNA: TGTGCCAGCAGTTTTGCGGGGGAAGCCTACGAGCAGTACTTC. Translation gives CASSFAGEAYEQYF.

The chain has TRBV7-9 and TRBJ1-5; no firm D call. Trimming removed 1 base from V and 2 bases from J, with 3 bases in between. Germline V CDR1 and CDR2: SEHNR, FQNEAQ (reference sequence). The CDR3 sequence is 13 residues long. CDR3 in DNA: TGTGCCAGCAGCTTAGACGGCAATCAGCCCCAGCATTTT. Protein product: CASSLDGNQPQHF.

This clonotype has a handful of counts. The chain joins TRBV5-1 to TRBJ2-7, with D possibly being TRBD2 (6 bases). Trimming cost V 3 bases and J 6 bases, with 16 bases left between them. Germline loops: CDR1 SGHRS, CDR2 YFSETQ. The CDR3 has 14 residues. The CDR3 sequence is CASSSGPGGSEQYF. The DNA for the CDR3 is TGCGCCAGCAGCTCGGGCCCAGGAGGGTCCGAGCAGTACTTC. Supplemented by reference TRBV5-1 and TRBJ2-7, the full variable domain reads KAGVTQTPRYLIKTRGQQVTLSCSPISGHRSVSWYQQTPGQGLQFLFEYFSETQRNKGNFPGRFSGRQFSNSRSEMNVSTLELGDSALYLCASSSGPGGSEQYFGPGTRLTVT.